The 3 T cell receptor beta chains presented below share a single source sample, sequenced in a study of T cells after yellow fever vaccination. TCRdb ran MiXCR on the 5' RACE reads and lists one entry per CDR3 protein. The profile covers under 95,000 distinct CDR3 sequences, with around 7.7% appearing a single time and roughly 30% taken by the ten largest. This material consisted of CD8+ T cells sorted from PBMCs, taken about 10 days after the first yellow fever vaccination. These receptors were obtained from a man between 18 and 35 years old who received the YFV17D yellow fever vaccine.

This clonotype appeared a few times. The CDR3 region is CASSLAIGGVYSGNQPQHF. The CDR3 nucleotides read TGTGCCAGCAGCTTAGCGATAGGGGGTGTTTATAGCGGCAATCAGCCCCAGCATTTT. V usage is TRBV11-1 and J usage is TRBJ1-5; possibly TRBD1 for D (6 bases). CDR1 is SGHAT and CDR2 is FQDESV in the germline V gene (reference sequence). This CDR3 is built from 19 residues. Trimming left V 0 bases short and J 2 bases short, with 20 bases between. Full variable domain (remainder filled in from reference TRBV11-1 and TRBJ1-5): EAEVAQSPRYKITEKSQAVAFWCDPISGHATLYWYRQILGQGPELLVQFQDESVVDDSQLPKDRFSAERLKGVDSTLKIQPAELGDSAMYLCASSLAIGGVYSGNQPQHFGDGTRLSIL.

This clonotype was seen repeatedly, ten times or more. The chain carries TRBV12-3 or TRBV12-4 and TRBJ2-7; no clear D. The ends were cut back, 2 bases at V and 2 bases at J, with 13 bases in the middle. The CDR3 has 15 amino acids. CDR3 residues: CASSLYASAAYEQYF. CDR3 coding DNA: TGTGCCAGCAGTTTATACGCATCGGCAGCCTACGAGCAGTACTTC.

This clonotype was observed a handful of times. The chain employs TRBV7-2 and TRBJ1-5; D is uncertain. Germline values: CDR1 SGHTA, CDR2 FQGNSA. Trimming took 4 bases from V and 2 from J, leaving 12 bases between them. This CDR3 region has 15 residues. The CDR3 DNA reads TGTGCCAGCAGCTCCCGTCTCTGGGGCAATCAGCCCCAGCATTTT. Its protein product is CASSSRLWGNQPQHF.